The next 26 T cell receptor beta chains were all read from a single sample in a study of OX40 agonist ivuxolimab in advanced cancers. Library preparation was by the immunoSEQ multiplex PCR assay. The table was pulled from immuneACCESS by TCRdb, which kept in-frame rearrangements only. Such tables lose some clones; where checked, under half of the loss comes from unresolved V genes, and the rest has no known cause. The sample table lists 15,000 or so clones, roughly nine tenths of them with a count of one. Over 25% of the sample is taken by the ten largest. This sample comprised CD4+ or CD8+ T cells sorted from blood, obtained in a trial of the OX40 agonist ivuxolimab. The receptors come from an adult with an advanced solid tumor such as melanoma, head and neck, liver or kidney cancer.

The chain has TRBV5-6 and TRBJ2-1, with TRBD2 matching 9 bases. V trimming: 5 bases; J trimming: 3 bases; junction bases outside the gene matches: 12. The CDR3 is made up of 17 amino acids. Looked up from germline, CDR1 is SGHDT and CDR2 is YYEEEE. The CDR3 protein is CASRPTAVAGDYNEQFF. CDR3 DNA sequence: TGTGCCAGCAGACCGACGGCTGTAGCGGGGGACTACAATGAGCAGTTCTTC.

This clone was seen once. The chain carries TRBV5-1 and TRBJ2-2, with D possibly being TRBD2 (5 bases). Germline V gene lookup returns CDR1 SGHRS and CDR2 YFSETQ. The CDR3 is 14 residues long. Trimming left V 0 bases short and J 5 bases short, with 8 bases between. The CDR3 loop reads CASSLATGTGELFF. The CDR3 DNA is TGCGCCAGCAGCTTGGCGACGGGGACCGGGGAGCTGTTTTTT.

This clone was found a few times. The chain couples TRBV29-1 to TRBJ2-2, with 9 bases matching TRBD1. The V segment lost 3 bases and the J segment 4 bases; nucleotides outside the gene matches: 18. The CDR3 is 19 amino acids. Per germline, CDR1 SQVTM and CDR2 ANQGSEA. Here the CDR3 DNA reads TGCAGCGTTGATTTTCCGGGACAGGGCGTCTCGGGGGGCACCGGGGAGCTGTTTTTT. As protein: CSVDFPGQGVSGGTGELFF.

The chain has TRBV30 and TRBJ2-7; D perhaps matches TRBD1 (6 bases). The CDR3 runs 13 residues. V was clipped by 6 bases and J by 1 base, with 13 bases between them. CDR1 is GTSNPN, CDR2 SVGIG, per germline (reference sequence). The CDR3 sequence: CACWTAESYEQYF. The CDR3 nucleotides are TGTGCCTGTTGGACAGCCGAATCCTACGAGCAGTACTTC.

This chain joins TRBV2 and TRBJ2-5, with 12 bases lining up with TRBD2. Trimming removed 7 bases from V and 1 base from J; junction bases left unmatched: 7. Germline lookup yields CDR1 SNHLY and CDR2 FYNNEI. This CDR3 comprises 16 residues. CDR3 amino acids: CASTRRTSGVQETQYF. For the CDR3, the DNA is TGTGCCAGCACCCGCCGGACTAGCGGGGTCCAAGAGACCCAGTACTTC.

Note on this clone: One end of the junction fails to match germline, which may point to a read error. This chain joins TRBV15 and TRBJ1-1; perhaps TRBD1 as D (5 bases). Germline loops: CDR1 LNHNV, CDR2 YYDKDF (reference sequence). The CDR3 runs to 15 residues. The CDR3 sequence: CATSRDRASVTEAFF. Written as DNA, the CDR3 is TGTGCCACCAGCCGAGACAGAGCTTCAGTAACTGAAGCTTTCTTT.

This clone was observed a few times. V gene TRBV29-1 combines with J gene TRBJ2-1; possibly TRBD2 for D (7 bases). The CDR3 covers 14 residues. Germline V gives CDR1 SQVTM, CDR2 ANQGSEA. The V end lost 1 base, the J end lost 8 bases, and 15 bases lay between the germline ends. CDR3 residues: CSVEVFRGAHEQFF. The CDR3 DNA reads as TGCAGCGTTGAAGTATTCCGGGGGGCACATGAGCAGTTCTTC.

CDR3 sequence (DNA): TGTGCCTGGCAGGGGGGGTTCGCTGAAGCTTTCTTT. This translates into CAWQGGFAEAFF. The chain joins TRBV30 to TRBJ1-1, with 7 positions matching TRBD1. This CDR3 has 12 amino acids. Germline-derived CDR1 and CDR2 are GTSNPN and SVGIG (reference sequence). With V trimmed by 5 bases and J by 6 bases, 6 bases remained unmatched.

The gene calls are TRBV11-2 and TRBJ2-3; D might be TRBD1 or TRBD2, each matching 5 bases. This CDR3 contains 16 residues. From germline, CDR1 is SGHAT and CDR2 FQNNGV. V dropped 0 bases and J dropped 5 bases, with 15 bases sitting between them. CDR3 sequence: CASSLEFSGQEDTQYF. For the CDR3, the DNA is TGTGCCAGCAGCTTAGAATTTTCGGGGCAGGAAGATACGCAGTATTTT.

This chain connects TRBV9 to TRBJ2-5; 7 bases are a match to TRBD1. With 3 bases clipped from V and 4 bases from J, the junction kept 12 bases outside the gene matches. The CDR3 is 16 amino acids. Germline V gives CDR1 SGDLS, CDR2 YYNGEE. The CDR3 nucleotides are TGTGCCAGCAGCGAGTGGCAGGGGGTGTGGGGAGAGACCCAGTACTTC. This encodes CASSEWQGVWGETQYF.

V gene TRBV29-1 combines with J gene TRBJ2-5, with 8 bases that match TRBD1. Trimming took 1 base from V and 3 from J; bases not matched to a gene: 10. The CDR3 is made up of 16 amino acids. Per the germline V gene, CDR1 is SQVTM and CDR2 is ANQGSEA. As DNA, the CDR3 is TGCAGCGTTGAAGTTGTGACAGGGGTAACCAAAGAGACCCAGTACTTC. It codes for CSVEVVTGVTKETQYF.

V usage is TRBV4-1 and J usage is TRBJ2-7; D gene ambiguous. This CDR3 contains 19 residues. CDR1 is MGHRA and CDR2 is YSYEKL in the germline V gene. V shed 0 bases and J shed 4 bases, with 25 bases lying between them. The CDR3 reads CASSQEPLGSPADRYEQYF. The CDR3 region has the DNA TGCGCCAGCAGCCAAGAACCCCTGGGGTCTCCGGCCGACCGATACGAGCAGTACTTC.

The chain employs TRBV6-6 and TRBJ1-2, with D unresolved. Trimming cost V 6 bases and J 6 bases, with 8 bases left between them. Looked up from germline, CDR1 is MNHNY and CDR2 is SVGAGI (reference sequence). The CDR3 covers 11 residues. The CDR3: CASREGHGYTF. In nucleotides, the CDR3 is TGTGCCAGCAGGGAAGGGCATGGCTACACCTTC.

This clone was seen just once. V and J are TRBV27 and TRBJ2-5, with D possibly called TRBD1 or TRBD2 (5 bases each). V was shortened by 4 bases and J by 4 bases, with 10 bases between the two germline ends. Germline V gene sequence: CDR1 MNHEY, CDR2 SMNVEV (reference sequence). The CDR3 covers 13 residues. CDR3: CASSWGKLETQYF. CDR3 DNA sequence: TGTGCCAGCAGTTGGGGGAAGCTAGAGACCCAGTACTTC.

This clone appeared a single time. The CDR3, as DNA: TGCGCCAGCCGGACAGGTAGAGAAAAACTGTTTTTT. Its protein is CASRTGREKLFF. The chain uses TRBV4-1 and TRBJ1-4; 7 bases agree with TRBD1. The CDR3 has 12 amino acids. V was pared by 8 bases and J by 8 bases, with 5 bases of the junction left unmatched. Germline V gene sequence: CDR1 MGHRA, CDR2 YSYEKL.

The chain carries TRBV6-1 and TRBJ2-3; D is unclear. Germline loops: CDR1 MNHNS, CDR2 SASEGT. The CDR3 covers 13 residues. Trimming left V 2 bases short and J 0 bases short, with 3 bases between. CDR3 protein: CASSEISTDTQYF. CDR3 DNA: TGTGCCAGCAGTGAAATCAGCACAGATACGCAGTATTTT.

The CDR3 reads CASTYAPNRPNEKLFF. The CDR3 bases are TGCGCCAGCACCTATGCCCCGAACCGCCCTAATGAAAAACTGTTTTTT. The genes are TRBV4-1 and TRBJ1-4; D unclear. Germline assignment: CDR1 MGHRA and CDR2 YSYEKL. CDR3 length equals 16 residues. The V end lost 7 bases, the J end lost 3 bases, and 18 bases lay between the germline ends.

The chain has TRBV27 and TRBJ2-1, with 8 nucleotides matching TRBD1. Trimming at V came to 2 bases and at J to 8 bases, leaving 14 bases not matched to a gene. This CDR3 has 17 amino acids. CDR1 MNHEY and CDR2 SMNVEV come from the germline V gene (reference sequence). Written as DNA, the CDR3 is TGTGCCAGCAGTTTACTTCGGGGGCAGGGGGCTTCGGATGAGCAGTTCTTC. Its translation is CASSLLRGQGASDEQFF.

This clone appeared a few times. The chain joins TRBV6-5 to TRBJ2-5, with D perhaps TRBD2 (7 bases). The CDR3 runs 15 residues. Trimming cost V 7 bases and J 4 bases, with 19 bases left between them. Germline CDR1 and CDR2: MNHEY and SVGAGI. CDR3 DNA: TGTGCCAGCACCCTTGCCTTGGGGGGGGCAGAGACCCAGTACTTC. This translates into CASTLALGGAETQYF.

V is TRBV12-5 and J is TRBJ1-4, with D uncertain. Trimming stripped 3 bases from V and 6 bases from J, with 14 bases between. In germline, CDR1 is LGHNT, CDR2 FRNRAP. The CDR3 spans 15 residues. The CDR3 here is CASGFWATGYEKLFF. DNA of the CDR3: TGTGCTAGTGGTTTTTGGGCTACGGGATATGAAAAACTGTTTTTT.

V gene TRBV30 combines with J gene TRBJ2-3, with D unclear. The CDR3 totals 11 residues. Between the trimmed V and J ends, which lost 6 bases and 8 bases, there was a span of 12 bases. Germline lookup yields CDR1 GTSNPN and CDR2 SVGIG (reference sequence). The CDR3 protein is CACLLWGTQYF. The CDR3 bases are TGTGCCTGCCTTCTCTGGGGTACGCAGTATTTT.

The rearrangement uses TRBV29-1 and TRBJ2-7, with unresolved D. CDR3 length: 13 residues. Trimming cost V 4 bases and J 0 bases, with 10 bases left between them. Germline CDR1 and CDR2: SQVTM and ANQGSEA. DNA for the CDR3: TGCAGCGTTGCCGCAGGAGCCTCCTACGAGCAGTACTTC. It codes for CSVAAGASYEQYF.

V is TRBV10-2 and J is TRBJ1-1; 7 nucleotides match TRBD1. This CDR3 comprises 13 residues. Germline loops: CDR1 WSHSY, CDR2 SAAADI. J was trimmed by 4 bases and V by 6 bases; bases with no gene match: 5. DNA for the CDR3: TGCGCCAGCAGCTTTCCAGGGGGCACTGAAGCTTTCTTT. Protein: CASSFPGGTEAFF.

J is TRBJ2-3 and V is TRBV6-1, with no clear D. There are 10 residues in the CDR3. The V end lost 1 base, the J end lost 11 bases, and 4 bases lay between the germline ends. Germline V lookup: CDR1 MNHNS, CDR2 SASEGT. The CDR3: CASSEGLQYF. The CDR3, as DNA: TGTGCCAGCAGTGAAGGTTTGCAGTATTTT.

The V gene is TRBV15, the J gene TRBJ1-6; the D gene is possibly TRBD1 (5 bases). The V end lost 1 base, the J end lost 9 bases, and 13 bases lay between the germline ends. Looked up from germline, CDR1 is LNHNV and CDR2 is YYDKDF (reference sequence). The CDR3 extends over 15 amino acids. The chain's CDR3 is CATSRAQGRSSPLHF. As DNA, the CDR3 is TGTGCCACCAGCAGAGCCCAGGGAAGGAGTTCACCCCTCCACTTT.

In DNA form, the CDR3 reads TGTGCCAGCAGCCCCAAGGACAGGGGAGCAAGTCAGCCCCAGCATTTT. Protein sequence: CASSPKDRGASQPQHF. The rearrangement joins TRBV6-6 to TRBJ1-5, with 9 nucleotides matching TRBD1. The germline V gene has CDR1 MNHNY and CDR2 SVGAGI (reference sequence). Losses at the gene ends were 6 bases for V and 6 bases for J; bases not matched to a gene: 12. This CDR3 spans 16 amino acids.